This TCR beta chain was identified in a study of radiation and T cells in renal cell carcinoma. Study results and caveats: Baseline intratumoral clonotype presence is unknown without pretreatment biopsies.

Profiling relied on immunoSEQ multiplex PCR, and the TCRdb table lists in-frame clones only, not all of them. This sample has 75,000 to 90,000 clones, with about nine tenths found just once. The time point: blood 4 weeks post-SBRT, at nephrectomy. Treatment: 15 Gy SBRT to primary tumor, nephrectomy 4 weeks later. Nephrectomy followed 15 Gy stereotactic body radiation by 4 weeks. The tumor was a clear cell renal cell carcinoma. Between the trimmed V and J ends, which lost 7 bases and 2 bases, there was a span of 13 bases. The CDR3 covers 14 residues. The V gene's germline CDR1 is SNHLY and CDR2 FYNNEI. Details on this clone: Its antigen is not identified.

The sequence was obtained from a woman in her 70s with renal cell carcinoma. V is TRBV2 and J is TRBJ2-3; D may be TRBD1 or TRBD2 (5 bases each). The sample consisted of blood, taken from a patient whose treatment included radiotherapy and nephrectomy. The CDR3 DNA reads TGTGCCAGCAAATTGGGGACGGCCACAGATACGCAGTATTTT. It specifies CASKLGTATDTQYF.